The 7 T cell receptor beta chains reported below all come from one sample, sequenced in a study of Ad26.COV2.S vaccination and SARS-CoV-2 variants. Treatment indicated: approximately 18 received Ad26.COV2.S at low or high dose, single or two shots; about five received placebo; per-sample allocation not given. Specimens were obtained on day 63 following the first vaccine or placebo injection. The table came from immunoSEQ multiplex PCR; TCRdb's copy has only in-frame clones and leaves some out. The table shows fewer than 300,000 clones, with about 89% occurring only once. Source: peripheral blood, taken in a trial of Ad26.COV2.S vaccine versus placebo. The source is a person aged 18-65 years who received the Ad26.COV2.S COVID-19 vaccine or a placebo.

Only a few counts were recorded for this clone. J is TRBJ1-5 and V is TRBV6-5, with 7 bases fitting TRBD1. The germline V gene encodes CDR1 MNHEY and CDR2 SVGAGI. With V trimmed by 6 bases and J by 4 bases, 6 bases remained unmatched. There are 14 residues in the CDR3. The CDR3 protein is CASRSGQRNQPQHF. The DNA of the CDR3 is TGTGCCAGCAGATCGGGACAGCGGAATCAGCCCCAGCATTTT.

The genes are TRBV9 and TRBJ1-1, with a tentative D call TRBD1 (5 bases). Trimming took off 6 bases at V and 0 bases at J, with 12 bases between the two ends. The CDR3 has 14 amino acids. Germline V gives CDR1 SGDLS, CDR2 YYNGEE. The chain's CDR3 is CASTTGGLNTEAFF. In DNA form, the CDR3 reads TGTGCCAGCACCACCGGGGGGTTGAACACTGAAGCTTTCTTT.

The genes are TRBV6-2 or TRBV6-3 and TRBJ1-1, with D unresolved. CDR3 length: 14 amino acids. Germline V gene data show CDR1 as MNHEY and CDR2 as SVGEGT. Trimming removed 2 bases from V and 1 base from J, with 8 bases in between. CDR3 region: CASSYRVANTEAFF. The CDR3 bases are TGTGCCAGCAGTTACAGGGTGGCGAACACTGAAGCTTTCTTT.

The rearrangement links TRBV27 to TRBJ1-4; no reliable D call. The V and J ends lost 5 bases and 8 bases respectively, with 12 bases between them. The CDR3 covers 13 residues. Looked up from germline, CDR1 is MNHEY and CDR2 is SMNVEV (reference sequence). CDR3 region: CASSLKYGEKLFF. The CDR3 region has the DNA TGTGCCAGCAGTCTGAAGTACGGGGAAAAACTGTTTTTT.

This clone has only one observation. V and J are TRBV7-8 and TRBJ1-5, with a possible D match to TRBD1 (5 bases). With 3 bases removed from V and 3 bases from J, the gap between germline ends came to 24 bases. Germline V lookup: CDR1 SGHVS, CDR2 FQNEAQ. The CDR3 runs to 19 residues. The CDR3 coding sequence is TGTGCCAGCAGCTTCGCCGCCGGGACGGCGTCTCCCTACAATCAGCCCCAGCATTTT. Its translation is CASSFAAGTASPYNQPQHF. The full variable domain, rest sourced from reference TRBV7-8 and TRBJ1-5, is GAGVSQSPRYKVAKRGQDVALRCDPISGHVSLFWYQQALGQGPEFLTYFQNEAQLDKSGLPSDRFFAERPEGSVSTLKIQRTQQEDSAVYLCASSFAAGTASPYNQPQHFGDGTRLSIL.

The chain employs TRBV27 and TRBJ2-3; possibly TRBD1 for D (7 bases). The CDR3 is 17 residues long. CDR1 is MNHEY, CDR2 SMNVEV, per germline (reference sequence). The V and J ends lost 5 bases and 4 bases respectively, with 22 bases between them. The DNA of the CDR3 is TGTGCCAGCAGTAGGGAGGCAGGGGGAGTCATACCAGATACGCAGTATTTT. This sequence encodes CASSREAGGVIPDTQYF.

The V and J genes are TRBV10-3 and TRBJ2-2, with TRBD2 identical over 7 bases. J gave up 6 bases and V 2 bases, and 9 bases lay outside the gene matches. Germline CDR1 and CDR2: ENHRY and SYGVKD. This CDR3 region has 16 residues. CDR3 region: CAISEDWTRVPGELFF. The CDR3 nucleotides read TGTGCCATCAGTGAGGATTGGACTAGGGTTCCCGGGGAGCTGTTTTTT.